This T cell receptor beta chain was obtained from a study of cytomegalovirus exposure and HLA in healthy donors. Study summary: T cells numbering approximately 170 million yielded more than 95 million unique TCR beta sequences in an earlier analysis. General study points: According to an earlier analysis, most TCR beta V segments yielded productive rearrangements about 90% or about 30% of the time. A later analysis reportedly identified an Asian-associated ancestry cluster as carrying fewer N-insertions than the roughly 700-donor mean.

Regarding donors, all were healthy bone marrow donors. The trim removed 5 bases at V and 4 bases at J, leaving 8 bases unmatched. The CDR3 has 16 amino acids. The germline gives CDR1 SGHAT, CDR2 FQNNGV. Comments on this clone: The antigen remains undetermined.

The PCR contained 60 Vbeta and 13 Jbeta primers. Method: immunoSEQ multiplex PCR; TCRdb's copy keeps in-frame clones and lacks some. Found here are about 200,000 clones, around 83% of them singletons; the top ten hold 1.7%. The V gene is TRBV11-2, the J gene TRBJ2-7; 13 positions match TRBD2. The source of this sequence is a man in his forties or fifties in good health and CMV-seropositive. Sequenced sample: PBMCs. The CDR3 DNA reads as TGTGCCAGCAGCCAGCGGACTAGCGGGAGTTTATACGAGCAGTACTTC. Its translation: CASSQRTSGSLYEQYF.